The present entry profiles one T cell receptor (beta chain) with its context. Constant-segment primers were used for 5'RACE, and the resulting TCR alpha and TCR beta cDNA libraries carried sample barcodes and UMIs. A single record per CDR3 protein comes from TCRdb applying MiXCR to the 5' RACE reads. This table holds a few hundred thousand distinct CDR3 sequences, around a fifth found once. Germline lookup yields CDR1 MGHDK and CDR2 SYGVNS. CDR3 size: 14 residues. V was shortened by 3 bases and J by 5 bases, with 11 bases between the two germline ends. The data originate from a study of T-cell memory formation after mild COVID-19.

Specimen: PBMCs or a T cell subset sorted from them (not recorded which). The chain combines TRBV25-1 with TRBJ2-1, with a possible D match to TRBD1 (5 bases). This clonotype was obtained from a man younger than 35 who had mild COVID-19 (a few samples of this study predate the infection). Cell type and time point are not known. Here the CDR3 DNA reads TGTGCCAGCAGTGACAGACAGAAAAACAATGAGCAGTTCTTC. This encodes CASSDRQKNNEQFF.